This record concerns one T cell receptor beta chain sequence. There is no known antigen for this receptor. Per-base qualities were not stored, and no clone one base away is much larger. CDR1 and CDR2 were assigned from the germline V gene as SGHTA and FQGNSA. From V the trimming removes 0 bases and from J it removes 2 bases, while the gene matches leave 2 bases of the junction unaccounted for. The CDR3 contains 16 residues, cysteine and phenylalanine counted. Only the CDR3 DNA stays, 48 bases, in frame from base 1. This record belongs to a study of blood T cell repertoires in COVID-19 (dated by TCRdb to 2020 to 2022). Notes on the research overall: Samples covering the acute and convalescent phases of COVID-19 were provided by collaborators in the United States, Italy and Spain. HLA class I and class II types, where available, came from metadata supplied by the sample provider rather than from assay-based typing. The prospective study material was composed of cDNA or gDNA derived from T cells, B-cell-depleted T cells, or PBMCs. The repertoires were released in a freely available public database intended as a resource for research on the immune response to SARS-CoV-2. Samples were obtained from the ongoing ImmuneRACE study (first 160 participants) and from 1,000 to 1,500 subjects provided by 6 global collaborators. Nearly every sample came with metadata listing a de-identified subject ID, COVID-19 status, age in years and sex. The dataset comprised deeply sampled blood TCRbeta repertoires from subjects exposed to, actively infected with, or recovered from COVID-19.

The collaborating institutions used their own protocols to collect whole blood in K2EDTA tubes. For TCRbeta analysis, collaborator samples were shipped as frozen whole blood, as isolated PBMCs, or as DNA extracted from either sample type. Overall study results and their limits: The amount of clinical and demographic metadata varied by source and participant and was provided uncurated.

TCRbeta CDR3 regions were amplified from genomic DNA by means of the immunoSEQ Assay, a bias-controlled multiplex PCR. The paper's data handling went like this. Within the assay, amplification of reference gene primers was used to estimate how many nucleated cells each sample contained. To quantify the absolute abundance of each unique TCRbeta CDR3 rearrangement, sequence reads were collapsed and filtered. For each sample, productive Simpson clonality was calculated as the square root of Simpson's diversity index over productive rearrangements. TCRdb took over this immuneACCESS table, retaining in-frame rearrangements with V and J assigned. Such tables are incomplete; in checked studies, under half of the missing clones stem from an unresolved V gene, and the remainder is unexplained. Clonal size and the V and J genes are those of that table, whereas D and trimming came from the DNA. In this sample the table shows 90,000 to 140,000 clones, approximately 80% of which occur a single time. The leading ten clones occupy approximately 10% of the sample.

Sequences were obtained from peripheral blood. This receptor chain uses TRBV7-2 and TRBJ2-3; the central 10 bases match TRBD1. The sequence was obtained from a woman between 65 and 79 years old with acute or convalescent COVID-19. The sequenced DNA is TGTGCCAGCAGCTTAGCGGGACAGGGGCCCACAGATACGCAGTATTTT. It codes for CASSLAGQGPTDTQYF.